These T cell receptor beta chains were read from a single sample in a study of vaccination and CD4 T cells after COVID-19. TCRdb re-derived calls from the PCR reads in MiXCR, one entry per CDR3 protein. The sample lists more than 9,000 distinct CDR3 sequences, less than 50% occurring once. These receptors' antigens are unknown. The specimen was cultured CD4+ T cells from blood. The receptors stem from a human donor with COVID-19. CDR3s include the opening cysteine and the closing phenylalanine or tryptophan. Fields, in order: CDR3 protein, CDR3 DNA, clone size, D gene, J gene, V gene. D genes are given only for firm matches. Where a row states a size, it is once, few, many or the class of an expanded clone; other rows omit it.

CASSLRTGNAEAFF,TGCGCCAGCAGCTTAAGGACAGGGAACGCTGAAGCTTTCTTT,-,TRBD1,TRBJ1-1,TRBV5-1
CSVPRTGELFF,TGCAGTGTACCGAGAACCGGGGAGCTGTTTTTT,-,-,TRBJ2-2,TRBV20-1
CSAVTEAFF,TGCAGTGCCGTAACTGAAGCTTTCTTT,few,-,TRBJ1-1,TRBV20-1
CASRYTGTGNNEAFF,TGTGCCAGCAGGTATACCGGGACAGGGAACAATGAAGCTTTCTTT,few,TRBD1,TRBJ1-1,TRBV11-2
CATIVANTEAFF,TGTGCCACCATAGTTGCGAACACTGAAGCTTTCTTT,few,-,TRBJ1-1,TRBV24-1
CASSSGRQGNQPQHF,TGTGCCAGCAGCTCTGGTCGACAGGGCAATCAGCCCCAGCATTTT,-,-,TRBJ1-5,TRBV11-2
CAWSSNPTGRGDTIYF,TGTGCCTGGAGCAGCAACCCGACAGGGCGCGGAGACACCATATATTTT,-,TRBD1,TRBJ1-3,TRBV30
CASSYLAGTGELFF,TGTGCCAGCAGTTATCTGGCGGGAACCGGGGAGCTGTTTTTT,few,-,TRBJ2-2,TRBV6-5
CASSLAPGSGRPQHF,TGCGCCAGCAGCTTGGCCCCCGGCAGCGGTAGGCCCCAGCATTTT,few,-,TRBJ1-5,TRBV5-1
CASSLAMQTKSEAFF,TGTGCCAGCAGCTTAGCGATGCAGACAAAAAGTGAAGCTTTCTTT,few,-,TRBJ1-1,TRBV7-9
CASSQSPYRPQFNEQFF,TGCGCCAGCAGTCAATCACCCTACAGGCCACAGTTCAATGAGCAGTTCTTC,-,-,TRBJ2-1,TRBV23-1
CASSYSRSPGRAQPQHF,TGTGCCAGCAGTTACTCGAGATCCCCAGGGAGGGCTCAGCCCCAGCATTTT,few,-,TRBJ1-5,TRBV6-5
CASSEVVDYYGYTF,TGCGCCAGCAGTGAAGTGGTAGATTATTATGGCTACACCTTC,medium-sized,-,TRBJ1-2,TRBV10-2
CSARDSGSSTDTQYF,TGCAGTGCTAGAGATAGCGGGTCTAGCACAGATACGCAGTATTTT,few,TRBD2,TRBJ2-3,TRBV20-1
CSARDPGMSGNTIYF,TGCAGTGCTAGAGATCCTGGGATGAGTGGAAACACCATATATTTT,-,-,TRBJ1-3,TRBV20-1
CASSQDAGAKNQPQHF,TGTGCCAGCAGCCAAGACGCGGGGGCGAAGAATCAGCCCCAGCATTTT,-,-,TRBJ1-5,TRBV4-2
CASSLVQGHEQYF,TGTGCCAGCAGTTTAGTGCAGGGCCACGAGCAGTACTTC,-,-,TRBJ2-7,TRBV12-3/TRBV12-4
CASSETSGGAGTQYF,TGTGCCAGCAGTGAGACTAGCGGGGGGGCTGGGACCCAGTACTTC,large,TRBD2,TRBJ2-5,TRBV6-2/TRBV6-3